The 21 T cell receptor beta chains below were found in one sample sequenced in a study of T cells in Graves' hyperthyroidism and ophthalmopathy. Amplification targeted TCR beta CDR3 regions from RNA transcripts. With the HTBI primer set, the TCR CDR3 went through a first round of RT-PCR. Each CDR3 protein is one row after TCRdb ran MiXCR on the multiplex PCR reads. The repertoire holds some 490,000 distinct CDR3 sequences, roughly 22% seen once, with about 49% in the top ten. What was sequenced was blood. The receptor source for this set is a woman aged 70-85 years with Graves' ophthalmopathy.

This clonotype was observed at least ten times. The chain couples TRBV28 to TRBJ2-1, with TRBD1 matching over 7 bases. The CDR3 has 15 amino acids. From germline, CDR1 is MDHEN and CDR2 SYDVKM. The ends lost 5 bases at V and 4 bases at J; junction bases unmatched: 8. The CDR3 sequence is CASSLPGQKYNEQFF. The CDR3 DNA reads TGTGCCAGCAGTCTTCCGGGACAGAAGTACAATGAGCAGTTCTTC.

CDR3 region: CASSLRSGTASYEQYF. The DNA of the CDR3 is TGTGCCAGCAGCTTGCGGTCTGGGACCGCCTCCTACGAGCAGTACTTC. V gene TRBV5-6 combines with J gene TRBJ2-7; D is possibly TRBD1 or TRBD2 (5 bases each). Germline CDR1 is SGHDT and CDR2 is YYEEEE. CDR3 length equals 16 residues. V shed 1 base and J shed 0 bases, with 14 bases lying between them. The full variable domain, with the rest looked up from reference TRBV5-6 and TRBJ2-7, is DAGVTQSPTHLIKTRGQQVTLRCSPKSGHDTVSWYQQALGQGPQFIFQYYEEEERQRGNFPDRFSGHQFPNYSSELNVNALLLGDSALYLCASSLRSGTASYEQYFGPGTRLTVT.

CDR3 DNA: TGTGCCAGCAGTCCTCGTCGGGGAAACACCATATATTTT. It yields the protein CASSPRRGNTIYF. The chain uses TRBV27 and TRBJ1-3; D not certain. Germline assignment: CDR1 MNHEY and CDR2 SMNVEV (reference sequence). This CDR3 has 13 amino acids. V was trimmed by 5 bases and J by 4 bases, leaving 9 bases between them.

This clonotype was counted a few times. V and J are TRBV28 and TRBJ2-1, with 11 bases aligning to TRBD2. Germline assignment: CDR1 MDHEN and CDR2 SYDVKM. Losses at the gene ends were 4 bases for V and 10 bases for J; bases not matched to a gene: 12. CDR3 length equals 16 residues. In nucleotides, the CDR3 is TGTGCCAGCAGTTCCCATTGGGTAGCGGGAGGGCCGGAGCAGTTCTTC. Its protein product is CASSSHWVAGGPEQFF.

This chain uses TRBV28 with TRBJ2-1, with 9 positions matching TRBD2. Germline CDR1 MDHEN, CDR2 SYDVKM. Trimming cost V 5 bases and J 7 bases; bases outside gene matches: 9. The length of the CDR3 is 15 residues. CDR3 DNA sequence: TGTGCCAGCAGTCTATATAGCGGGAGTGTGAATGAGCAGTTCTTC. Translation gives CASSLYSGSVNEQFF.

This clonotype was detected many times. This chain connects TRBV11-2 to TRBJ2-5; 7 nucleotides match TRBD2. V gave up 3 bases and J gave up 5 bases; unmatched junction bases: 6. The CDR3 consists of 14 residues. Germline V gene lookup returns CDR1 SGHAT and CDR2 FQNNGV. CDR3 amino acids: CASSLAGVSETQYF. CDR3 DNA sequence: TGTGCCAGCAGCTTGGCGGGAGTTTCGGAGACCCAGTACTTC.

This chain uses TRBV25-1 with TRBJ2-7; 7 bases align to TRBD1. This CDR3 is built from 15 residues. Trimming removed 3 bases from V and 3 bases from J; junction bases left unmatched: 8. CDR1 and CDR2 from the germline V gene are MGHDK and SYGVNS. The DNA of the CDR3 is TGTGCCAGCAGTGACCGACAGGGCGGTTTCTACGAGCAGTACTTC. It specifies CASSDRQGGFYEQYF.

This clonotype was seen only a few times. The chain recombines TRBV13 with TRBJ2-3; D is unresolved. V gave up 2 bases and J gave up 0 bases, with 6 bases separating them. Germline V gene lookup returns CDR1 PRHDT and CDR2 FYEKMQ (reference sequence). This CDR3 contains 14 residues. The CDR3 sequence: CASSLRGSTDTQYF. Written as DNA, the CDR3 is TGTGCCAGCAGCTTACGCGGAAGCACAGATACGCAGTATTTT.

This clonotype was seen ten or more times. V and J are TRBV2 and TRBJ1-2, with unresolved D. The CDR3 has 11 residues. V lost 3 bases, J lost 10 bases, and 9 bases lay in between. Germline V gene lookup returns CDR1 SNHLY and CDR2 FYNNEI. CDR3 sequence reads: CASSDRLVYTF. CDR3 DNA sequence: TGTGCCAGCAGTGACAGGCTCGTCTACACCTTC.

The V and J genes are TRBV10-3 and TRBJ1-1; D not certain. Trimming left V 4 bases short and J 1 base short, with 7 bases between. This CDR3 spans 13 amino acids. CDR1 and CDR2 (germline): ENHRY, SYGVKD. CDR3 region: CAISVGRNTEAFF. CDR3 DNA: TGTGCCATCAGTGTAGGCCGGAACACTGAAGCTTTCTTT.

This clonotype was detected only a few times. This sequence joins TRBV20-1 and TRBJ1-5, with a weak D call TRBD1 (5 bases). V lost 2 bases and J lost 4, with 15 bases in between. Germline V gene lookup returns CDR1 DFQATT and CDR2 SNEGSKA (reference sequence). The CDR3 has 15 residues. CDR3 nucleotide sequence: TGCAGTGCTAGACGCGGTGTACAGGTGAATCAGCCCCAGCATTTT. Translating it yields CSARRGVQVNQPQHF.

CDR3 DNA: TGTGCCTGGACGAAGGCTTCAGATACGCAGTATTTT. Residues: CAWTKASDTQYF. The rearrangement links TRBV30 to TRBJ2-3; no firm D call. The germline V gene has CDR1 GTSNPN and CDR2 SVGIG (reference sequence). This CDR3 region has 12 residues. Between the trimmed V and J ends, which lost 4 bases and 4 bases, there was a span of 9 bases. Combining the CDR3 with reference TRBV30 and TRBJ2-3 gives the whole variable domain SQTIHQWPATLVQPVGSPLSLECTVEGTSNPNLYWYRQAAGRGLQLLFYSVGIGQISSEVPQNLSASRPQDRQFILSSKKLLLSDSGFYLCAWTKASDTQYFGPGTRLTVL.

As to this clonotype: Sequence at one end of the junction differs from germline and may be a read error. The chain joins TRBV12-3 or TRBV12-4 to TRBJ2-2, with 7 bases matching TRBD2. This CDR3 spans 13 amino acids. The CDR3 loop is CAIARGNTGELLF. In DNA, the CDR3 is TGTGCCATCGCGCGGGGGAACACCGGGGAGCTGCTTTTT.

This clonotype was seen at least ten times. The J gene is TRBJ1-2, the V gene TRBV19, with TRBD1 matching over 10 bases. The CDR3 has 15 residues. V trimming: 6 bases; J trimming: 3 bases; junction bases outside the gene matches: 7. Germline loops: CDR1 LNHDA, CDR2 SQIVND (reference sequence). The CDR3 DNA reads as TGTGCCAGTAGAGCTTCGACAGGGGGCCACTATGGCTACACCTTC. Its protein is CASRASTGGHYGYTF.

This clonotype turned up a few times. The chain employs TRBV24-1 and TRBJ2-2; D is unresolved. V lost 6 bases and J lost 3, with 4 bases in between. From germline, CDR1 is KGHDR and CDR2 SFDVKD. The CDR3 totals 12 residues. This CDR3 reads CATSWYTGELFF. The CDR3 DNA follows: TGTGCCACCAGTTGGTACACCGGGGAGCTGTTTTTT.

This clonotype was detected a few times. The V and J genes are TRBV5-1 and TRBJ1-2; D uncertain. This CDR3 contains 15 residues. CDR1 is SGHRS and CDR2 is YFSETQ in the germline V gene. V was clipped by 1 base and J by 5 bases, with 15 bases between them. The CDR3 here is CASSLTGVEPYGYTF. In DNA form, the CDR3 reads TGCGCCAGCAGCTTGACCGGTGTGGAACCTTATGGCTACACCTTC.

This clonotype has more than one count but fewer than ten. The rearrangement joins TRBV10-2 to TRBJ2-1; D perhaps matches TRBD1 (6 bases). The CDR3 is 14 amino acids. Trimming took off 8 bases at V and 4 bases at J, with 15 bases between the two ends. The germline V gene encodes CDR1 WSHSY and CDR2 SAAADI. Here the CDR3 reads CASGRAGTYNEQFF. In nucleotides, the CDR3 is TGCGCCAGCGGAAGGGCAGGGACATACAATGAGCAGTTCTTC.

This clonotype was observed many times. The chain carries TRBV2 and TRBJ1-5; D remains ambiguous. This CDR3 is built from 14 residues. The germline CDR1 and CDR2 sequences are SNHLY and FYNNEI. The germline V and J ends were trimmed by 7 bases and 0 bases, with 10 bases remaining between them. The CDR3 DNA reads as TGTGCCAGCACCCTCGAGGGTAGCAATCAGCCCCAGCATTTT. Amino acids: CASTLEGSNQPQHF.

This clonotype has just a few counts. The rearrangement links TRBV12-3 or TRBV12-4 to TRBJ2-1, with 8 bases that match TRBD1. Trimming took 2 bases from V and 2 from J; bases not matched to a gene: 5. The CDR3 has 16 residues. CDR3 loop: CASSLSWTGTYNEQFF. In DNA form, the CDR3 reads TGTGCCAGCAGTTTATCTTGGACAGGGACCTACAATGAGCAGTTCTTC.

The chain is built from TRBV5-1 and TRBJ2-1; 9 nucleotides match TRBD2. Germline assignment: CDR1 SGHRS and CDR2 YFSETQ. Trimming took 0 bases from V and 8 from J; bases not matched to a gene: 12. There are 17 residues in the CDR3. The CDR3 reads CASSLVPSGTRGDEQFF. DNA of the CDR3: TGCGCCAGCAGCTTGGTCCCTAGCGGGACCCGAGGCGATGAGCAGTTCTTC. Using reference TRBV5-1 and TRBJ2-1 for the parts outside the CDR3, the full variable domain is KAGVTQTPRYLIKTRGQQVTLSCSPISGHRSVSWYQQTPGQGLQFLFEYFSETQRNKGNFPGRFSGRQFSNSRSEMNVSTLELGDSALYLCASSLVPSGTRGDEQFFGPGTRLTVL.

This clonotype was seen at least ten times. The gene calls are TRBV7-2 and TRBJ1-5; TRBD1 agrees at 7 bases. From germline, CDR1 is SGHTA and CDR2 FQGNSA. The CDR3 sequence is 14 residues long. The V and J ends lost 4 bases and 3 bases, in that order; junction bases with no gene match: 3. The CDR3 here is CASSWGTVNQPQHF. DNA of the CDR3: TGTGCCAGCAGCTGGGGGACAGTCAATCAGCCCCAGCATTTT.